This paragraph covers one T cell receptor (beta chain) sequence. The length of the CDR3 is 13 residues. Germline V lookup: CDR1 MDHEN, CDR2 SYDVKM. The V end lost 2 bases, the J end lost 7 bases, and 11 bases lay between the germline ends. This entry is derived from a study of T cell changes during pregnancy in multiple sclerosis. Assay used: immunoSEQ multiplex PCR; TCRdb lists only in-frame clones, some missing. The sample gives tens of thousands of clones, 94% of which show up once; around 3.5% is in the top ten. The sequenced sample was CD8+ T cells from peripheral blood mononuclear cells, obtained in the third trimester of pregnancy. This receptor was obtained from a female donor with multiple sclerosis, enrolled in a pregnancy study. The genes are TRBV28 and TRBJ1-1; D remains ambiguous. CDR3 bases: TGTGCCAGCAGTTTAATACGAGGCAATGAAGCTTTCTTT. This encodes CASSLIRGNEAFF.